The 32 T cell receptor beta chains reported below all come from one sample, sequenced in a study of T-cell memory formation after mild COVID-19. TCRdb re-derived calls from the 5' RACE reads in MiXCR, one entry per CDR3 protein. Of hundreds of thousands of distinct CDR3 sequences listed, about 20% are singletons. The source material was PBMCs or a T cell subset sorted from them (not recorded which). These receptor sequences come from an adult woman who had mild COVID-19 (a few samples of this study predate the infection). Cell type and time point are not known.

The chain couples TRBV7-3 to TRBJ2-2; 12 nucleotides align to TRBD2. The CDR3 spans 15 residues. CDR1 and CDR2 (germline): SGHTA, FQGTGA. With 6 bases clipped from V and 6 bases from J, the junction kept 5 bases outside the gene matches. DNA for the CDR3: TGTGCCAGCAGGATGACTAGCGGGGGTTCCGGGGAGCTGTTTTTT. Amino acids: CASRMTSGGSGELFF. The entire variable domain, with the rest obtained from reference TRBV7-3 and TRBJ2-2, is as follows: GAGVSQTPSNKVTEKGKYVELRCDPISGHTALYWYRQSLGQGPEFLIYFQGTGAADDSGLPNDRFFAVRPEGSVSTLKIQRTERGDSAVYLCASRMTSGGSGELFFGEGSRLTVL.

This clonotype was picked up a small number of times. The chain links TRBV2 to TRBJ2-2; 8 bases are a match to TRBD1. The germline V gene encodes CDR1 SNHLY and CDR2 FYNNEI. V lost 6 bases to trimming and J lost 5 bases; unmatched junction nucleotides: 14. This CDR3 contains 17 residues. CDR3 in DNA: TGTGCCAGCAGAGCTACCGACAGGGGTGTACATACCGGGGAGCTGTTTTTT. Protein: CASRATDRGVHTGELFF.

This chain links TRBV14 with TRBJ2-7; D gene uncertain. Trimming left V 4 bases short and J 4 bases short, with 11 bases between. This CDR3 is built from 13 residues. Looked up from germline, CDR1 is SGHDN and CDR2 is FVKESK. CDR3 nucleotides: TGTGCCAGCAGCCTGTCCAACTTTTACGAGCAGTACTTC. It translates to CASSLSNFYEQYF.

The chain employs TRBV12-3 or TRBV12-4 and TRBJ1-4; TRBD1 might be the D (6 bases). The germline V and J ends were trimmed by 5 bases and 3 bases, with 10 bases remaining between them. This CDR3 has 14 residues. The CDR3 loop reads CASSHRASNEKLFF. DNA for the CDR3: TGTGCCAGCAGTCACAGGGCGTCTAATGAAAAACTGTTTTTT.

This clonotype was picked up a small number of times. This chain connects TRBV4-1 to TRBJ2-2; tentatively, D is TRBD2 (5 bases). This CDR3 spans 15 amino acids. V was pared by 4 bases and J by 5 bases, with 14 bases between. Germline values: CDR1 MGHRA, CDR2 YSYEKL. CDR3 sequence reads: CASSRAGPGTGELFF. CDR3 nucleotide sequence: TGCGCCAGCAGCCGTGCCGGGCCGGGGACCGGGGAGCTGTTTTTT.

The chain has TRBV7-8 and TRBJ1-1; D remains unclear. The V and J ends lost 4 bases and 4 bases respectively, with 7 bases between them. The CDR3 length is 12 residues. The germline V gene encodes CDR1 SGHVS and CDR2 FQNEAQ. CDR3 in DNA: TGTGCCAGCAGCTCCCGGGTCACTGAAGCTTTCTTT. It specifies CASSSRVTEAFF.

This clonotype was detected a few times. The chain uses TRBV3-1 and TRBJ1-2, with 7 bases aligning to TRBD1. This CDR3 has 13 amino acids. The ends lost 8 bases at V and 6 bases at J; junction bases unmatched: 9. In germline, CDR1 is LGHDT, CDR2 YNNKEL (reference sequence). CDR3 protein: CASAPDREDGYTF. The CDR3 DNA follows: TGTGCCAGCGCGCCCGACAGGGAAGATGGCTACACCTTC.

This clonotype was counted only a few times. This chain connects TRBV15 to TRBJ2-7; the D is unclear. In germline, CDR1 is LNHNV, CDR2 YYDKDF (reference sequence). V gave up 0 bases and J gave up 5 bases, with 11 bases separating them. This CDR3 comprises 14 residues. CDR3 DNA: TGTGCCACCAGCAGAGATAACCCCGCCGACGAGCAGTACTTC. Its translation: CATSRDNPADEQYF.

This chain joins TRBV9 and TRBJ2-2, with TRBD2 matching over 7 bases. Germline CDR1 SGDLS, CDR2 YYNGEE. Trimming took 0 bases from V and 4 from J; bases not matched to a gene: 3. The CDR3 runs to 15 residues. Here the CDR3 reads CASSVVSGGTGELFF. In DNA, the CDR3 is TGTGCCAGCAGCGTAGTTTCGGGGGGCACCGGGGAGCTGTTTTTT.

In regard to this clonotype: Relative to the germline gene, one junction end is altered; a read error may explain this. The chain combines TRBV9 with TRBJ2-1; 13 nucleotides align to TRBD2. Germline assignment: CDR1 SGDLS and CDR2 YYNGEE. This CDR3 has 19 amino acids. The CDR3 DNA sequence: TGTGCCAGCAGCGGAAGAGACCAACTAGCGGGAGGGCCCTACCATGAGCAGTTCTTC. It yields the protein CASSGRDQLAGGPYHEQFF.

This clonotype occurred a few times. This sequence joins TRBV19 and TRBJ2-1, with 10 bases identical to TRBD1. Trimming cost V 1 base and J 7 bases; bases outside gene matches: 1. CDR1 is LNHDA and CDR2 is SQIVND in the germline V gene (reference sequence). The CDR3 loop spans 14 amino acids. The CDR3 is CASSIADRGNEQFF. The DNA for the CDR3 is TGTGCCAGTAGTATAGCGGACAGGGGGAATGAGCAGTTCTTC. Together with reference TRBV19 and TRBJ2-1, the CDR3 gives the full variable domain: DGGITQSPKYLFRKEGQNVTLSCEQNLNHDAMYWYRQDPGQGLRLIYYSQIVNDFQKGDIAEGYSVSREKKESFPLTVTSAQKNPTAFYLCASSIADRGNEQFFGPGTRLTVL.

This clonotype was detected many times. The chain is built from TRBV7-8 and TRBJ1-1; 7 nucleotides agree with TRBD1. After removal of 5 bases from V and 8 bases from J, the junction contained 5 bases not matched to a gene. The CDR3 sequence is 12 residues long. Germline CDR1 reads SGHVS; CDR2 reads FQNEAQ. CDR3 region: CASSPDRVEAFF. The CDR3 coding sequence is TGTGCCAGCAGCCCCGACAGGGTCGAAGCTTTCTTT. The variable domain in full, completed from reference TRBV7-8 and TRBJ1-1, reads GAGVSQSPRYKVAKRGQDVALRCDPISGHVSLFWYQQALGQGPEFLTYFQNEAQLDKSGLPSDRFFAERPEGSVSTLKIQRTQQEDSAVYLCASSPDRVEAFFGQGTRLTVV.

The V and J genes are TRBV10-3 and TRBJ2-1, with TRBD2 matching over 8 bases. The CDR3 has 17 residues. Losses at the gene ends were 3 bases for V and 4 bases for J; bases not matched to a gene: 11. Germline V gene lookup returns CDR1 ENHRY and CDR2 SYGVKD. Here the CDR3 reads CAISDGSLAGGYNEQFF. DNA for the CDR3: TGTGCCATCAGTGATGGGTCTCTGGCGGGAGGTTACAATGAGCAGTTCTTC.

A few counts support this clonotype. This chain links TRBV12-3 or TRBV12-4 with TRBJ2-7; TRBD2 aligns across 14 bases. Trimming cost V 3 bases and J 0 bases; bases outside gene matches: 7. This CDR3 contains 18 residues. CDR3 region: CASSFSGTSGGFSYEQYF. As DNA, the CDR3 is TGTGCCAGCAGTTTCTCTGGGACTAGCGGGGGATTCTCCTACGAGCAGTACTTC.

This clonotype was seen a few times. This rearrangement joins TRBV10-3 to TRBJ2-7, with D hard to call. The CDR3 has 11 amino acids. From germline, CDR1 is ENHRY and CDR2 SYGVKD. Trimming removed 6 bases at V and 5 bases at J, with 8 bases between. The CDR3 DNA follows: TGTGCCATCAGGGGCCCCCACGAGCAGTACTTC. Its protein product is CAIRGPHEQYF.

This clonotype was seen more than once but under ten times. The gene calls are TRBV6-5 and TRBJ2-2, with D hard to call. Germline CDR1 and CDR2: MNHEY and SVGAGI. V gave up 0 bases and J gave up 4 bases, with 9 bases separating them. The CDR3 length is 15 residues. The chain's CDR3 is CASSYSLWGTGELFF. As DNA, the CDR3 is TGTGCCAGCAGTTACTCGCTGTGGGGCACCGGGGAGCTGTTTTTT.

The genes are TRBV6-5 and TRBJ2-7, with a possible D match to TRBD1 (6 bases). V gave up 8 bases and J gave up 3 bases, with 23 bases separating them. The CDR3 totals 16 residues. Germline CDR1 is MNHEY and CDR2 is SVGAGI. Written as DNA, the CDR3 is TGTGCCAGCCGGACTTCGAGGACGGGACAACTCTACGAGCAGTACTTC. Its protein product is CASRTSRTGQLYEQYF.

V and J are TRBV7-9 and TRBJ2-7; 15 nucleotides line up with TRBD2. V shed 9 bases, J shed 6 bases, and the junction held 6 bases outside the gene matches. The CDR3 is made up of 14 amino acids. Germline values: CDR1 SEHNR, CDR2 FQNEAQ (reference sequence). CDR3 DNA: TGTGCCAGTCCGGGACTAGCGGGAGGTTCCGAGCAGTACTTC. The encoded protein is CASPGLAGGSEQYF. Full variable domain (outside the CDR3, taken from reference TRBV7-9 and TRBJ2-7): DTGVSQNPRHKITKRGQNVTFRCDPISEHNRLYWYRQTLGQGPEFLTYFQNEAQLEKSRLLSDRFSAERPKGSFSTLEIQRTEQGDSAMYLCASPGLAGGSEQYFGPGTRLTVT.

The chain links TRBV5-1 to TRBJ2-2, with unresolved D. The germline gives CDR1 SGHRS, CDR2 YFSETQ. Trimming left V 2 bases short and J 9 bases short, with 11 bases between. This CDR3 spans 13 amino acids. CDR3 residues: CASSFIGSRELFF. The CDR3 nucleotides are TGCGCCAGCAGCTTTATCGGTTCGCGGGAGCTGTTTTTT. Complete variable domain (other parts from reference TRBV5-1 and TRBJ2-2): KAGVTQTPRYLIKTRGQQVTLSCSPISGHRSVSWYQQTPGQGLQFLFEYFSETQRNKGNFPGRFSGRQFSNSRSEMNVSTLELGDSALYLCASSFIGSRELFFGEGSRLTVL.

Only a few counts were recorded for this clonotype. The chain couples TRBV7-2 to TRBJ2-3; maybe TRBD1 (6 bases). CDR3 length: 15 amino acids. Germline assignment: CDR1 SGHTA and CDR2 FQGNSA. V was cut by 1 base and J by 2 bases, with 10 bases left in between. The CDR3 sequence is CASSLVRDNTDTQYF. CDR3 bases: TGTGCCAGCAGCTTAGTTCGGGACAACACAGATACGCAGTATTTT.

In this sample, this clonotype turned up many times. This chain connects TRBV7-8 to TRBJ2-1; D gene unclear. Germline V gene sequence: CDR1 SGHVS, CDR2 FQNEAQ. The CDR3 totals 15 residues. The V and J ends lost 1 base and 0 bases respectively, with 7 bases between them. Here the CDR3 DNA reads TGTGCCAGCAGCTTAGACGGCCACTCCTACAATGAGCAGTTCTTC. It yields the protein CASSLDGHSYNEQFF.

This rearrangement joins TRBV20-1 to TRBJ1-6; D possibly corresponds to TRBD1 (5 bases). The germline V and J ends were trimmed by 6 bases and 10 bases, with 16 bases remaining between them. The CDR3 runs 13 residues. The germline V gene encodes CDR1 DFQATT and CDR2 SNEGSKA (reference sequence). As DNA, the CDR3 is TGCAGTGCCCCAGCCTGGGGGGAGTCACCCCTCCACTTT. This codes for CSAPAWGESPLHF.

The V and J genes are TRBV24-1 and TRBJ1-5; no firm D call. The CDR3 runs to 15 residues. Germline V gene data show CDR1 as KGHDR and CDR2 as SFDVKD. V lost 3 bases and J lost 5, with 13 bases in between. The CDR3 spells CATSDNKREDQPQHF. Written as DNA, the CDR3 is TGTGCCACCAGTGATAATAAGAGGGAGGATCAGCCCCAGCATTTT.

This clonotype has just a few counts. The genes are TRBV5-5 and TRBJ1-4, with no clear D. In germline, CDR1 is SGHKS, CDR2 YYEKEE (reference sequence). The CDR3 totals 15 residues. Trimming pared 2 bases from V and 8 bases from J, leaving 16 bases between. As DNA, the CDR3 is TGTGCCAGCAGCTTACGCGTACTGACAACGGAAAAACTGTTTTTT. This sequence encodes CASSLRVLTTEKLFF. The full variable domain, with the rest looked up from reference TRBV5-5 and TRBJ1-4, is DAGVTQSPTHLIKTRGQQVTLRCSPISGHKSVSWYQQVLGQGPQFIFQYYEKEERGRGNFPDRFSARQFPNYSSELNVNALLLGDSALYLCASSLRVLTTEKLFFGSGTQLSVL.

This clonotype has only a few counts. The gene calls are TRBV19 and TRBJ2-7, with 12 nucleotides matching TRBD1. CDR1 and CDR2 (germline): LNHDA, SQIVND (reference sequence). The V and J ends lost 5 bases and 7 bases, in that order; junction bases with no gene match: 6. The CDR3 has 14 amino acids. CDR3 sequence reads: CASSDRDRGREQYF. CDR3 nucleotide sequence: TGTGCCAGTAGTGACCGGGACAGGGGGCGAGAGCAGTACTTC.

This clonotype was seen a handful of times. The V call is TRBV30, the J call TRBJ2-5; 7 positions agree with TRBD2. CDR3 length: 13 residues. V trimming: 0 bases; J trimming: 5 bases; junction bases outside the gene matches: 3. Germline CDR1 is GTSNPN and CDR2 is SVGIG (reference sequence). The CDR3 region is CAWSVGGSETQYF. DNA of the CDR3: TGTGCCTGGAGTGTGGGCGGGAGTGAGACCCAGTACTTC.

This chain uses TRBV19 with TRBJ2-2, with 7 bases identical to TRBD1. Looked up from germline, CDR1 is LNHDA and CDR2 is SQIVND (reference sequence). The CDR3 contains 15 residues. Trimming cost V 7 bases and J 6 bases; bases outside gene matches: 11. The CDR3 coding sequence is TGTGCCAGTACCAGAACCCAGGGGGTTTCCGGGGAGCTGTTTTTT. Translated, it gives CASTRTQGVSGELFF. The full variable domain, completed using reference TRBV19 and TRBJ2-2, is DGGITQSPKYLFRKEGQNVTLSCEQNLNHDAMYWYRQDPGQGLRLIYYSQIVNDFQKGDIAEGYSVSREKKESFPLTVTSAQKNPTAFYLCASTRTQGVSGELFFGEGSRLTVL.

V is TRBV20-1 and J is TRBJ1-2, with no clear D. The V gene lost 4 bases and the J gene lost 0 bases, with 6 bases spanning the gap. The CDR3 covers 12 residues. Germline V gives CDR1 DFQATT, CDR2 SNEGSKA (reference sequence). DNA of the CDR3: TGCAGTGCTACCGGGGCTAACTATGGCTACACCTTC. It encodes CSATGANYGYTF.

The chain combines TRBV7-3 with TRBJ2-5; either TRBD1 or TRBD2 may fit D (5 bases each). The CDR3 is 15 residues long. Germline V CDR1 and CDR2: SGHTA, FQGTGA. Trimming removed 5 bases from V and 5 bases from J, with 18 bases in between. DNA for the CDR3: TGTGCCAGCAGCGAAGGGACGGCCCACGGGGAGACCCAGTACTTC. Its protein product is CASSEGTAHGETQYF.

This chain connects TRBV5-1 to TRBJ1-1; 8 bases align to TRBD1. Unmatched junction bases numbered 12, after V lost 4 bases and J lost 1 base. Looked up from germline, CDR1 is SGHRS and CDR2 is YFSETQ. The CDR3 has 17 amino acids. CDR3 region: CASSPRLRGPWNTEAFF. The CDR3 DNA follows: TGCGCCAGCAGCCCCCGGCTCAGGGGGCCGTGGAACACTGAAGCTTTCTTT.

This sequence joins TRBV7-2 and TRBJ2-7; TRBD2 is a possible D gene (6 bases). The V end was cut by 5 bases, the J end by 6 bases, with 14 bases between. Germline CDR1 and CDR2: SGHTA and FQGNSA. The CDR3 covers 13 residues. This CDR3 is CASSEIMGGEQYF. For the CDR3, the DNA is TGTGCCAGCAGCGAGATTATGGGGGGCGAGCAGTACTTC.

This clonotype has only a few counts. This rearrangement joins TRBV12-3 or TRBV12-4 to TRBJ1-1; the D is unclear. V lost 3 bases and J lost 7, with 6 bases in between. This CDR3 contains 11 residues. CDR3 residues: CASSFIGEAFF. DNA for the CDR3: TGTGCCAGCAGTTTTATCGGTGAAGCTTTCTTT.